This TCR beta chain was sequenced in a study of T-cell memory formation after mild COVID-19 (dated by TCRdb to the early 2020s). Concerning the study at large: Most TCR sequence clusters were specific to one of the two donors. In two donors, T-cell clones that expanded and contracted after mild COVID-19 were tracked by sequencing TCRalpha and TCRbeta repertoires over time. Two young, previously healthy adult volunteers, one female and one male, were included in the cohort.

Ficoll-Paque density gradient centrifugation was the method used to isolate PBMCs. Sequencing instrument: Illumina NovaSeq 6000. cDNA libraries for TCRalpha and TCRbeta were prepared by 5'RACE using constant-segment primers, with sample barcodes and unique molecular identifiers added. RNA was extracted from every sample with Trizol reagent. The libraries were amplified in two PCR steps, and the second step added a second sample barcode and Illumina TruSeq adapters. Libraries were sequenced on an Illumina NovaSeq with 2 x 150 bp paired-end reads. The original methods were these. With migec v1.2.7, reads were demultiplexed and then collapsed into UMI-guided consensus sequences. Using mixcr v2.1.11, the UMI consensuses were aligned to TRA and TRB V and J templates and assembled into clonotypes. Clonotypes were classified as expanded or contracted when called significant by both edgeR and NoisET, with noise models trained on biological replicates. For edgeR calls, the thresholds were a false discovery rate-adjusted p below 0.01 and a log2 fold-change of 1. As an exploratory analysis of dynamics, PCA with hierarchical clustering was applied to max-normalized trajectories of the 1000 most abundant clonotypes. Separately sequenced CD4+ and CD8+ repertoires were used to assign the CD4 or CD8 phenotype of responding clones. In TCRdb, the public reads were trimmed at Q25 with fastp and aligned with MiXCR, with productive beta chains retained. CDR3 protein duplicates are merged, each entry listing the most common genes and DNA. For this entry, the V and J calls and clone size follow TCRdb and not the study's own pipeline. The sample table contains fewer than 90,000 distinct CDR3 sequences; only one count was recorded for about 13% of them. Together, the top ten hold about 40% of the sample.

Study-level results and caveats: The second-wave clones that peaked on day 37 were not confirmed to be SARS-CoV-2 specific. Contracting CD4+ clones turned up mainly in the CM and EM memory subsets, whereas EMRA was where CD8+ clones were enriched. The detection of some responding clones in pre-infection memory suggests that pre-existing cross-reactive memory T cells joined the SARS-CoV-2 response. Balanced CD4/CD8 phenotypes were observed for clones contracting from day 15 to 85, whereas a bias towards CD4+ was observed for a second wave of clones expanding from day 15 to 37. The study covered only a couple of mild cases, and larger cohorts including severe cases with pre-infection samples were considered necessary.

The germline V gene (reference sequence) sets CDR1 to DFQATT and CDR2 to SNEGSKA. V and J are truncated by 5 bases and 6 bases respectively, leaving an intervening sequence of 14 bases. The CDR3 goes from the cysteine to the phenylalanine over 13 residues. Only CDR3 DNA is held: 39 bases, read in frame from base 1. Of note for this clonotype: No cognate antigen has been identified for it. Nothing much larger sits one base from this clone, and base qualities are not available.

This sequence originates from a man between 18 and 35 years old who had mild COVID-19 (a few samples of this study predate the infection). The sample titles of this study are shuffled in the database, so cell type and time point are left out; the donor was told from shared clones. Recombination joined TRBV20-1 with TRBJ2-1; perhaps TRBD2 is the D gene, with 5 bases matching. The sequencing input was PBMCs or a T cell subset sorted from them (not recorded which). Here the CDR3 is given as CSASEGTSNEQFF. The DNA sequence is TGCAGTGCTTCCGAGGGAACCTCCAATGAGCAGTTCTTC.